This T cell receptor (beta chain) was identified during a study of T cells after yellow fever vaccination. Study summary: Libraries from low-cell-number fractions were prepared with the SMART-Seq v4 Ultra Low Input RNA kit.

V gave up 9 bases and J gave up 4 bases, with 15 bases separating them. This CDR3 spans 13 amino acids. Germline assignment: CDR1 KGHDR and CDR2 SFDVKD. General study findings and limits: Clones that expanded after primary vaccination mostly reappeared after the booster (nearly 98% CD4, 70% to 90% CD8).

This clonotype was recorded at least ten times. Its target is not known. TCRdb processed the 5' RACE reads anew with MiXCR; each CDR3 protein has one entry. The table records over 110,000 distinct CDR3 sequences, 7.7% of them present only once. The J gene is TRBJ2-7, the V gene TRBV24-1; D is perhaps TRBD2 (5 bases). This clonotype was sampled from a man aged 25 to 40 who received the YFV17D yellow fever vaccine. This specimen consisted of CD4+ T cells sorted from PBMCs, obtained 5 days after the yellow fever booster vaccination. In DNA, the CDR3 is TGTGCCACCGAGGACTTCGGGCCATACGAGCAGTACTTC. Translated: CATEDFGPYEQYF.